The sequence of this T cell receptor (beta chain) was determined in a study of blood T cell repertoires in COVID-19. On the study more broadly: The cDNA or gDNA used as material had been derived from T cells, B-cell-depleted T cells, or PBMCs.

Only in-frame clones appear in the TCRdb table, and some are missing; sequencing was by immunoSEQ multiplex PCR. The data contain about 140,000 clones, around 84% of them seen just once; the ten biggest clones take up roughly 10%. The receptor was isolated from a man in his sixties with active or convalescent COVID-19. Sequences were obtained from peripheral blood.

This CDR3 reads CASSEDRGAGYTF. The CDR3 DNA follows: TGTGCCAGCAGTGAAGACAGGGGTGCTGGCTACACCTTC. J is TRBJ1-2 and V is TRBV28; 8 bases are shared with TRBD1. The V gene's germline CDR1 is MDHEN and CDR2 SYDVKM. CDR3 size: 13 residues. V shed 5 bases, J shed 7 bases, and the junction held 6 bases outside the gene matches.